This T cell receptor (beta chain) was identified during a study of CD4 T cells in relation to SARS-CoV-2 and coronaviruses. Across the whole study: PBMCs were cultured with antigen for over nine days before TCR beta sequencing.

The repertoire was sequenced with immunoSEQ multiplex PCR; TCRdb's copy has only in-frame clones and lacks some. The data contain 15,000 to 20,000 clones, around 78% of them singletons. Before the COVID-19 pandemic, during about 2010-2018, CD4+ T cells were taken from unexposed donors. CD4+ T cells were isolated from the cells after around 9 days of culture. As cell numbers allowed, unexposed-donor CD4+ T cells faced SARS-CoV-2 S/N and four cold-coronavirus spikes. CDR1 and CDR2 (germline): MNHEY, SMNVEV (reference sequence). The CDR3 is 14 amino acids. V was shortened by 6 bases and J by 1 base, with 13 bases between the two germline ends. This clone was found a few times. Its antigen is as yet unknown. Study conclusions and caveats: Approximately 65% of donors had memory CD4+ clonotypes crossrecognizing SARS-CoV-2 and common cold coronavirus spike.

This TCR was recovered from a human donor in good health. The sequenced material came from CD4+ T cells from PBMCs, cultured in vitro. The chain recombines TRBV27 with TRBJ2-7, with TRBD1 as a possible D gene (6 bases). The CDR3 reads CASRTQGRSYEQYF. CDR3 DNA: TGTGCCAGCAGAACACAGGGTCGGTCCTACGAGCAGTACTTC.